These 21 T cell receptor beta chains were all obtained from the same sample, sequenced in a study of PD-L1 blockade in urothelial cancer. The data were produced by immunoSEQ multiplex PCR, yet TCRdb's version contains in-frame clones alone and is incomplete. Of tens of thousands of clones listed, 85% to 90% are singletons. The sample consisted of PBMCs, taken around atezolizumab (anti-PD-L1) treatment. These receptors were taken from a man aged 55-75 years with urothelial cancer.

V usage is TRBV6-5 and J usage is TRBJ2-5; 7 positions match TRBD1. V shed 2 bases, J shed 6 bases, and the junction held 12 bases outside the gene matches. CDR3 length: 16 residues. CDR1 MNHEY and CDR2 SVGAGI come from the germline V gene. The CDR3 spells CASSYGQGVEKKTQYF. The CDR3 nucleotides read TGTGCCAGCAGTTACGGCCAGGGGGTAGAAAAAAAGACCCAGTACTTC.

The chain joins TRBV15 to TRBJ2-1; possibly TRBD2 for D (5 bases). This CDR3 region has 11 residues. The germline V gene encodes CDR1 LNHNV and CDR2 YYDKDF (reference sequence). V lost 9 bases, J lost 12 bases, and 15 bases lay in between. The CDR3 bases are TGTGCCACGAAAGCGGTGGGTGGGCAGTTCTTC. Protein: CATKAVGGQFF.

The rearrangement uses TRBV6-4 and TRBJ2-1; TRBD2 might be the D (6 bases). V lost 3 bases, J lost 4 bases, and 13 bases lay in between. The germline gives CDR1 MRHNA, CDR2 SNTAGT. This CDR3 is built from 15 residues. The CDR3 spells CASSEGAGKYNEQFF. DNA of the CDR3: TGTGCCAGCAGTGAGGGCGCGGGAAAGTACAATGAGCAGTTCTTC.

The chain employs TRBV19 and TRBJ1-1; 9 bases fit TRBD1. The CDR3 spans 15 residues. Per germline, CDR1 LNHDA and CDR2 SQIVND (reference sequence). V dropped 7 bases and J dropped 1; count of bases not matched to a gene: 7. CDR3 nucleotides: TGTGCCAGTACCGTGACAGGGGGTTGGAACACTGAAGCTTTCTTT. Protein: CASTVTGGWNTEAFF.

The chain has TRBV5-5 and TRBJ1-1; 7 bases are shared with TRBD1. Germline V gene lookup returns CDR1 SGHKS and CDR2 YYEKEE (reference sequence). V gave up 2 bases and J gave up 0 bases; unmatched junction bases: 13. The length of the CDR3 is 18 residues. This CDR3 is CASSFAPGTVNMNTEAFF. In nucleotides, the CDR3 is TGTGCCAGCAGCTTCGCTCCCGGGACAGTGAACATGAACACTGAAGCTTTCTTT.

V is TRBV5-1 and J is TRBJ2-2, with a tentative D call TRBD2 (6 bases). V was trimmed by 1 base and J by 2 bases, leaving 12 bases between them. This CDR3 has 16 residues. In germline, CDR1 is SGHRS, CDR2 YFSETQ. CDR3 amino acids: CASSLLTGVNTGELFF. The DNA of the CDR3 is TGCGCCAGCAGCTTGTTGACGGGGGTCAACACCGGGGAGCTGTTTTTT.

There are a few counts of this clone. The V and J genes are TRBV28 and TRBJ1-6; 10 nucleotides match TRBD1. Germline assignment: CDR1 MDHEN and CDR2 SYDVKM. The CDR3 extends over 18 amino acids. V was pared by 5 bases and J by 4 bases, with 11 bases of the junction left unmatched. CDR3: CASSLSTGGVGYNSPLHF. The CDR3 nucleotides are TGTGCCAGCAGTCTCTCGACAGGGGGCGTGGGGTATAATTCACCCCTCCACTTT. Drawing the rest from reference TRBV28 and TRBJ1-6, the complete variable domain is DVKVTQSSRYLVKRTGEKVFLECVQDMDHENMFWYRQDPGLGLRLIYFSYDVKMKEKGDIPEGYSVSREKKERFSLILESASTNQTSMYLCASSLSTGGVGYNSPLHFGNGTRLTVT.

V usage is TRBV7-2 and J usage is TRBJ2-1, with TRBD2 as a possible D gene (5 bases). This CDR3 spans 15 amino acids. Germline lookup yields CDR1 SGHTA and CDR2 FQGNSA. V was trimmed by 1 base and J by 11 bases, leaving 18 bases between them. The CDR3: CASSLEEAGKTKQFF. The CDR3 nucleotides read TGTGCCAGCAGCTTAGAGGAAGCCGGGAAAACAAAGCAGTTCTTC.

This chain uses TRBV7-8 with TRBJ1-6, with D hard to call. Looked up from germline, CDR1 is SGHVS and CDR2 is FQNEAQ. Trimming pared 0 bases from V and 0 bases from J, leaving 6 bases between. The length of the CDR3 is 16 residues. Here the CDR3 reads CASSLAPGSYNSPLHF. The CDR3 DNA sequence: TGTGCCAGCAGCTTAGCGCCGGGCTCCTATAATTCACCCCTCCACTTT.

This sequence joins TRBV5-4 and TRBJ2-2; possible D gene TRBD2, 6 bases. CDR3 size: 15 residues. Trimming took 0 bases from V and 3 from J, leaving 9 bases between them. The germline V gene encodes CDR1 SGHNT and CDR2 YYREEE (reference sequence). The CDR3 DNA reads TGTGCCAGCAGCTTGGGACTAGAAGACACCGGGGAGCTGTTTTTT. Protein sequence: CASSLGLEDTGELFF. Full variable domain (remainder filled in from reference TRBV5-4 and TRBJ2-2): ETGVTQSPTHLIKTRGQQVTLRCSSQSGHNTVSWYQQALGQGPQFIFQYYREEENGRGNFPPRFSGLQFPNYSSELNVNALELDDSALYLCASSLGLEDTGELFFGEGSRLTVL.

This clone appeared once. The chain has TRBV9 and TRBJ2-3, with 10 nucleotides matching TRBD2. This CDR3 spans 18 amino acids. Germline CDR1 is SGDLS and CDR2 is YYNGEE. J was trimmed by 0 bases and V by 4 bases; bases with no gene match: 11. CDR3 nucleotide sequence: TGTGCCAGCAGCACCCGTCCGGGACTAGCGTCTAGCACAGATACGCAGTATTTT. The encoded protein is CASSTRPGLASSTDTQYF.

CDR3 nucleotides: TGTGCCATCAGTGACAGGGTCCCTCAAGAGACCCAGTACTTC. The encoded protein is CAISDRVPQETQYF. The J gene is TRBJ2-5, the V gene TRBV10-3; perhaps TRBD1 as D (5 bases). Trimming left V 3 bases short and J 2 bases short, with 10 bases between. CDR1 is ENHRY, CDR2 SYGVKD, per germline. The CDR3 is 14 residues long.

The chain links TRBV18 to TRBJ2-3; D uncertain. This CDR3 is built from 18 residues. V shed 1 base and J shed 1 base, with 18 bases lying between them. Germline values: CDR1 KGHSH, CDR2 LQKENI. In DNA form, the CDR3 reads TGTGCCAGCTCACCACTCCTTATTGGCCCGCAGGGCACAGATACGCAGTATTTT. Its translation is CASSPLLIGPQGTDTQYF. The full variable domain, in which reference TRBV18 and TRBJ2-3 provide the parts outside the CDR3, is NAGVMQNPRHLVRRRGQEARLRCSPMKGHSHVYWYRQLPEEGLKFMVYLQKENIIDESGMPKERFSAEFPKEGPSILRIQQVVRGDSAAYFCASSPLLIGPQGTDTQYFGPGTRLTVL.

This clone was seen only once. The chain joins TRBV28 to TRBJ2-5; 7 bases match TRBD1. CDR1 is MDHEN and CDR2 is SYDVKM in the germline V gene. The CDR3 is made up of 12 amino acids. V was pared by 10 bases and J by 5 bases, with 7 bases of the junction left unmatched. Here the CDR3 DNA reads TGTGCCACCGAGACAGGGCACGAGACCCAGTACTTC. This codes for CATETGHETQYF. Looking up the rest from reference TRBV28 and TRBJ2-5 gives the full variable domain: DVKVTQSSRYLVKRTGEKVFLECVQDMDHENMFWYRQDPGLGLRLIYFSYDVKMKEKGDIPEGYSVSREKKERFSLILESASTNQTSMYLCATETGHETQYFGPGTRLLVL.

The CDR3 loop reads CASSLPKTSGRGNEQFF. In DNA, the CDR3 is TGTGCCAGCAGTTTACCCAAGACTAGCGGGAGGGGGAATGAGCAGTTCTTC. The genes are TRBV27 and TRBJ2-1; 14 bases agree with TRBD2. Germline V CDR1 and CDR2: MNHEY, SMNVEV (reference sequence). The CDR3 runs 17 residues. Trimming cost V 2 bases and J 7 bases; bases outside gene matches: 7.

This chain connects TRBV19 to TRBJ2-7, with 9 nucleotides matching TRBD1. CDR1 and CDR2 (germline): LNHDA, SQIVND (reference sequence). V trimming: 5 bases; J trimming: 0 bases; junction bases outside the gene matches: 5. This CDR3 has 15 residues. The CDR3 DNA follows: TGTGCCAGTAGTCCTGGGACAGGGAGCTCCTACGAGCAGTACTTC. Translating gives CASSPGTGSSYEQYF. The full variable domain, with the rest looked up from reference TRBV19 and TRBJ2-7, is DGGITQSPKYLFRKEGQNVTLSCEQNLNHDAMYWYRQDPGQGLRLIYYSQIVNDFQKGDIAEGYSVSREKKESFPLTVTSAQKNPTAFYLCASSPGTGSSYEQYFGPGTRLTVT.

This clone was recorded once. The V call is TRBV5-4, the J call TRBJ2-5; 8 bases align to TRBD2. Looked up from germline, CDR1 is SGHNT and CDR2 is YYREEE (reference sequence). V gave up 4 bases and J gave up 5 bases; unmatched junction bases: 16. This CDR3 contains 17 residues. CDR3 amino acids: CASSPGSSGRGGETQYF. CDR3 DNA sequence: TGTGCCAGCAGCCCTGGGTCTAGCGGGCGGGGCGGTGAGACCCAGTACTTC.

The rearrangement joins TRBV25-1 to TRBJ1-2; D might be TRBD1 (6 bases). CDR3 size: 16 residues. Germline V CDR1 and CDR2: MGHDK, SYGVNS. Trimming cost V 8 bases and J 5 bases, with 24 bases left between them. CDR3 residues: CASDSGTGTHVYGYTF. The CDR3, as DNA: TGTGCCAGCGATTCGGGGACCGGGACACATGTTTATGGCTACACCTTC.

V usage is TRBV4-1 and J usage is TRBJ1-4; 7 bases align to TRBD1. V shed 6 bases and J 3 bases; nucleotides not matched to a gene: 4. This CDR3 is 14 amino acids long. The germline V gene encodes CDR1 MGHRA and CDR2 YSYEKL. The CDR3 region has the DNA TGCGCCAGCAGGCTCCAGGGGGCTAATGAAAAACTGTTTTTT. It codes for CASRLQGANEKLFF.

The chain is built from TRBV2 and TRBJ2-7, with a tentative D call TRBD2 (6 bases). This CDR3 contains 14 residues. V was trimmed by 6 bases and J by 3 bases, leaving 15 bases between them. Germline loops: CDR1 SNHLY, CDR2 FYNNEI. CDR3 protein: CASSQEGRGYEQYF. Here the CDR3 DNA reads TGTGCCAGCAGCCAAGAGGGGCGGGGCTACGAGCAGTACTTC.

This chain uses TRBV4-2 with TRBJ2-1; TRBD2 matches at 9 bases. V trimming: 0 bases; J trimming: 1 base; junction bases outside the gene matches: 13. Germline values: CDR1 LGHNA, CDR2 YNFKEQ. The CDR3 length is 20 residues. The CDR3 nucleotides read TGTGCCAGCAGCCAAGATCCCCGGACTAGCGCCGGGGGATCCTACAATGAGCAGTTCTTC. This sequence encodes CASSQDPRTSAGGSYNEQFF.